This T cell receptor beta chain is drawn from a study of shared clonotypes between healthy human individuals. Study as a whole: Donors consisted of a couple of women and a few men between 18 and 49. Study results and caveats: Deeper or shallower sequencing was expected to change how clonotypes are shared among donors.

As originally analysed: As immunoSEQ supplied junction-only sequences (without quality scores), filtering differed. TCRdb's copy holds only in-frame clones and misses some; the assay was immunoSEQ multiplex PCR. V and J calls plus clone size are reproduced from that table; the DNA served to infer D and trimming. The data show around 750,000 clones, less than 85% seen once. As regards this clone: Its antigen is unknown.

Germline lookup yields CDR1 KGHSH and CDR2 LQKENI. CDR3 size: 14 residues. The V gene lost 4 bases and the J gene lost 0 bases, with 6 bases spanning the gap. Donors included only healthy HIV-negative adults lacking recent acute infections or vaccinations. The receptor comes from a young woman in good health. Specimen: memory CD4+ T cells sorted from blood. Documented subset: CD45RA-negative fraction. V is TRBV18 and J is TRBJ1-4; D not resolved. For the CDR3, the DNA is TGTGCCAGCTCACAAGACGCAACTAATGAAAAACTGTTTTTT. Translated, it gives CASSQDATNEKLFF.